The 5 T cell receptor beta chains below come from one sample, sequenced in a study of cytomegalovirus exposure and HLA in healthy donors. PCR amplification relied on 60 Vbeta primers (plus 13 Jbeta primers). TCRdb keeps only in-frame clones here, not all; method: immunoSEQ multiplex PCR. Among around 91,000 clones listed, roughly 78% were seen once. The sample comprised PBMCs. These receptors were obtained from a male donor in good health and CMV-seropositive.

V gene TRBV5-6 combines with J gene TRBJ2-1, with TRBD1 matching 8 bases. CDR3 length: 16 amino acids. CDR1 is SGHDT and CDR2 is YYEEEE in the germline V gene. The ends lost 1 base at V and 5 bases at J; junction bases unmatched: 8. CDR3 amino acids: CASSLRLWDRNNEQFF. The CDR3 nucleotides are TGTGCCAGCAGCTTGCGCCTCTGGGACAGGAACAATGAGCAGTTCTTC.

The chain carries TRBV7-9 and TRBJ2-1; 8 bases match TRBD1. The length of the CDR3 is 15 residues. V lost 5 bases to trimming and J lost 2 bases; unmatched junction nucleotides: 5. Germline CDR1 is SEHNR and CDR2 is FQNEAQ (reference sequence). This CDR3 reads CASSPGTGAYNEQFF. The CDR3 nucleotides read TGTGCCAGCAGCCCTGGGACAGGCGCCTACAATGAGCAGTTCTTC.

CDR3 loop: CASSMGGRTEAFF. CDR3 coding DNA: TGTGCCAGTAGTATGGGGGGACGCACTGAAGCTTTCTTT. The chain carries TRBV19 and TRBJ1-1, with D perhaps TRBD1 (5 bases). The CDR3 runs to 13 residues. Germline V gene lookup returns CDR1 LNHDA and CDR2 SQIVND (reference sequence). The V end lost 3 bases, the J end lost 4 bases, and 9 bases lay between the germline ends.

The V and J genes are TRBV7-2 and TRBJ2-3, with D perhaps TRBD2 (5 bases). V lost 7 bases to trimming and J lost 4 bases, with 18 bases between them. CDR3 length equals 15 residues. Germline-derived CDR1 and CDR2 are SGHTA and FQGNSA. The CDR3 sequence: CASTPQGGLPDTQYF. Written as DNA, the CDR3 is TGTGCCAGCACCCCCCAAGGCGGACTTCCAGATACGCAGTATTTT.

This chain uses TRBV5-6 with TRBJ1-2; D call uncertain. CDR3 length: 14 amino acids. Per germline, CDR1 SGHDT and CDR2 YYEEEE. The V gene lost 4 bases and the J gene lost 4 bases, with 14 bases spanning the gap. The CDR3 DNA is TGTGCCAGCAGCCCCCGTGGGCAGATCTATGGCTACACCTTC. It specifies CASSPRGQIYGYTF.